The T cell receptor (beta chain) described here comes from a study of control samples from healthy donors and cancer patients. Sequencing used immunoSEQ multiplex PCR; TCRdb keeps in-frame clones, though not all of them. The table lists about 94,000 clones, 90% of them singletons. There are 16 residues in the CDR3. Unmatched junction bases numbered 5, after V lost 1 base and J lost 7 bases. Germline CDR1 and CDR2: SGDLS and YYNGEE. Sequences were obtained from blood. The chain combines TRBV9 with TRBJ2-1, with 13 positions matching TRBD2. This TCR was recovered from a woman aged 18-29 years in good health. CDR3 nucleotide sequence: TGTGCCAGCAGCGTAACTAGCGGGGGGGCTTGGAATGAGCAGTTCTTC. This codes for CASSVTSGGAWNEQFF.